This T cell receptor beta chain was sequenced during a study of neoadjuvant anti-PD-1 for oral cavity cancer. PBMC libraries mostly used approximately 0.5 ug of input genomic DNA, with six replicates per sample. Profiling relied on immunoSEQ multiplex PCR, and the TCRdb table lists in-frame clones only, not all of them. The sample consists of fewer than 90,000 clones, approximately 80% of them appearing once. The CDR3 contains 13 residues. From germline, CDR1 is MNHEY and CDR2 SVGAGI. The trim removed 6 bases at V and 2 bases at J, leaving 4 bases unmatched. Sequencing used PBMCs, obtained before nivolumab (anti-PD-1) treatment. This sequence joins TRBV6-5 and TRBJ2-7; 7 bases align to TRBD1. The source of this sequence is a person aged 35-79 years with oral cavity squamous cell carcinoma. The CDR3 coding sequence is TGTGCCAGCAGAGGGCAGGGGGCCTACGAGCAGTACTTC. Translating gives CASRGQGAYEQYF.